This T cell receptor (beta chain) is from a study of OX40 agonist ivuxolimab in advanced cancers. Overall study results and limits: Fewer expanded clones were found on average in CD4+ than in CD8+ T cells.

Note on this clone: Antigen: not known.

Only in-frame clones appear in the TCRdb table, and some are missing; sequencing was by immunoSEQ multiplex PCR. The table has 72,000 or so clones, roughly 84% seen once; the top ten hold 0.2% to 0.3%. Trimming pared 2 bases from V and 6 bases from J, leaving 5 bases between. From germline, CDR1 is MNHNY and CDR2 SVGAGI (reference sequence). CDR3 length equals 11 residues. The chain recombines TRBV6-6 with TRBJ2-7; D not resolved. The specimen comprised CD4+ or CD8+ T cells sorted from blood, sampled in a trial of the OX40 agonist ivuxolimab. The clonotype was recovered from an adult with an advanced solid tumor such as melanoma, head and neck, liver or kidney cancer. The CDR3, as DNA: TGTGCCAGCAGTTACGGCCGCGAGCAGTACTTC. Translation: CASSYGREQYF.